This section outlines one T cell receptor (beta chain) sequence together with its context. The data were obtained in a study of blood T cell repertoires in COVID-19. Study background: Acute-phase and convalescent COVID-19 samples originated in the United States, Italy and Spain.

Original data processing: The authors estimated nucleated cell counts from reference gene primer amplification. The repertoire was sequenced with immunoSEQ multiplex PCR; TCRdb's copy has only in-frame clones and lacks some. V and J calls and clone size are copied from that table; D and trimming were computed from the DNA. The sample has about 78,000 clones; around 90% are singletons. Sequenced material: peripheral blood. The sequence was obtained from an elderly woman with active or convalescent COVID-19.

CDR3 DNA sequence: TGTGCCAGCAGTTCAGGGAGACTAGCGGCTTACAATGAGCAGTTCTTC. Protein product: CASSSGRLAAYNEQFF. The gene calls are TRBV6-5 and TRBJ2-1; 9 bases map to TRBD2. CDR3 length equals 16 residues. The trim removed 4 bases at V and 4 bases at J, leaving 8 bases unmatched. The germline V gene has CDR1 MNHEY and CDR2 SVGAGI.